Presented here are 5 T cell receptor beta chains from one specimen sequenced in a study of neurological immune-mediated disorders (dated by TCRdb to the late 2010s). To prepare the library, 5' RACE was applied. Instrument used: Illumina HiSeq 2500. TCRdb reanalyzed the raw reads on its own, using fastp at Q25 for trimming and MiXCR for clone calling, and kept in-frame beta chains. Each CDR3 protein appears once, grouped with its most common genes and DNA. For this sample the table gives around 33,000 distinct CDR3 sequences, of which 20% to 25% were detected only once. Of the sample, 25% to 30% is held by the ten largest clones. The sequenced sample was CD4+ T cells from blood. These receptors were taken from a man aged 50 to 60 with HTLV-1-associated myelopathy (HAM/TSP).

This clonotype has at least ten counts. The rearrangement joins TRBV25-1 to TRBJ2-7; D unresolved. CDR1 and CDR2 (germline): MGHDK, SYGVNS. The CDR3 length is 12 residues. Deletions cut 4 bases from V and 3 bases from J, with 7 bases between. In DNA form, the CDR3 reads TGTGCCAGCAGTGGGCTACACTACGAGCAGTACTTC. Encoded protein: CASSGLHYEQYF.

This clonotype was recorded at least ten times. The chain combines TRBV7-9 with TRBJ2-3; D uncertain. V dropped 2 bases and J dropped 5 bases, with 5 bases sitting between them. Germline V CDR1 and CDR2: SEHNR, FQNEAQ (reference sequence). The CDR3 runs to 12 residues. The CDR3, as DNA: TGTGCCAGCAGCTTAACCGGAGATACGCAGTATTTT. The encoded protein is CASSLTGDTQYF.

This clonotype was recorded many times. The chain recombines TRBV19 with TRBJ1-5; D gene ambiguous. Germline V gene sequence: CDR1 LNHDA, CDR2 SQIVND (reference sequence). The germline V and J ends were trimmed by 5 bases and 5 bases, with 10 bases remaining between them. CDR3 length: 13 amino acids. The CDR3, as DNA: TGTGCCAGTAGTTTATCAACCGATCAGCCCCAGCATTTT. This translates into CASSLSTDQPQHF.

This clonotype has only one observation. The limits of the CDR3 on the DNA are not certain, so only TCRdb's listed CDR3 is given. The rearrangement uses TRBV7-3 and TRBJ2-7; the table's D call, TRBD1, has no DNA check behind it. The V gene's germline CDR1 is SGHTA and CDR2 FQGTGA. The CDR3 spans 22 amino acids, including both terminal residues. CDR3: CASSFYICSARVGRGLVGEQYF.

This clonotype was recorded many times. The chain has TRBV12-3 or TRBV12-4 and TRBJ1-4, with TRBD1 identical over 9 bases. The CDR3 contains 17 residues. V was pared by 1 base and J by 4 bases, with 7 bases of the junction left unmatched. CDR3 coding DNA: TGTGCCAGCAGTTTAGGCCCCCTGACAGGGGGTAATGAAAAACTGTTTTTT. This gives the protein CASSLGPLTGGNEKLFF.